This T cell receptor (beta chain) came from a study of T cells in Graves' hyperthyroidism and ophthalmopathy. Regarding the study as a whole: Ophthalmopathy was separated from stable hyperthyroidism by a 13 V-J model.

The CDR3 length is 16 residues. Germline V gene lookup returns CDR1 DFQATT and CDR2 SNEGSKA (reference sequence). Unmatched junction bases numbered 9, after V lost 3 bases and J lost 2 bases. An absence of ophthalmopathy progression within 18 months meant stable Graves' hyperthyroidism. Amplified TCR beta CDR3 regions derived from RNA transcripts. The study used the HTBI primer set for a first-round RT-PCR of the TCR CDR3. One entry per CDR3 protein, called by TCRdb with MiXCR from the multiplex PCR reads. The sample holds about 700,000 distinct CDR3 sequences, 14% seen once. This clonotype was seen repeatedly, ten times or more. Antigen specificity is unknown.

The clonotype comes from a woman between 18 and 30 years old with Graves' hyperthyroidism. This sequence joins TRBV20-1 and TRBJ2-3; 9 bases are shared with TRBD2. Input material: blood. The CDR3 DNA sequence: TGCAGTGCTAGTTGGCGGGAGGGATTTATCACAGATACGCAGTATTTT. This gives the protein CSASWREGFITDTQYF.